This paragraph reports one TCR beta chain. CDR1 LGHNA and CDR2 YNFKEQ come from the germline V gene. V lost 1 base, J lost 6 bases, and 24 bases lay in between. This CDR3 is built from 18 residues. This sample stems from a study of T cell changes during pregnancy in multiple sclerosis. Sequenced by immunoSEQ multiplex PCR; TCRdb stores in-frame clones only, minus some. The data hold under 75,000 clones, with around 90% observed a single time. The clonotype originates from a female donor in good health, enrolled as a control in a pregnancy study. V usage is TRBV4-2 and J usage is TRBJ1-2, with D possibly matching TRBD1 (5 bases). The sequences come from peripheral blood, collected in the third trimester of pregnancy. CDR3 sequence: CASSQVMDIDTFEDGYTF. In nucleotides, the CDR3 is TGTGCCAGCAGCCAAGTAATGGACATCGATACCTTTGAGGATGGCTACACCTTC.